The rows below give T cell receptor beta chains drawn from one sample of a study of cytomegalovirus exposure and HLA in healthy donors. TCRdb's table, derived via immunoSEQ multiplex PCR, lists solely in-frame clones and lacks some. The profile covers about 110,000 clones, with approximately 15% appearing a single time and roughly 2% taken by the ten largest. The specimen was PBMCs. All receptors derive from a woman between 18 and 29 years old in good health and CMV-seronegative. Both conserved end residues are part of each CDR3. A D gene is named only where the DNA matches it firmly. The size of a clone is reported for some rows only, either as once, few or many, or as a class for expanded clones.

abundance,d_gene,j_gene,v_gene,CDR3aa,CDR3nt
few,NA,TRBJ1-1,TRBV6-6,CASSLRGPDTEAFF,TGTGCCAGCAGTTTGCGGGGGCCGGACACTGAAGCTTTCTTT
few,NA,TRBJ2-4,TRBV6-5,CASSQDRAKNIQYF,TGTGCCAGCTCACAAGACAGGGCCAAAAACATTCAGTACTTC
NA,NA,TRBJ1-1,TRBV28,CASSSPAGANTEAFF,TGTGCCAGCAGTTCCCCCGCGGGGGCGAACACTGAAGCTTTCTTT
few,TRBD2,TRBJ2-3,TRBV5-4,CASSPREGTDTQYF,TGTGCCAGCAGCCCGCGGGAGGGGACAGATACGCAGTATTTT
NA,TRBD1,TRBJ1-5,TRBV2,CASSSGTGHYQPQHF,TGTGCCAGCAGCTCCGGGACAGGGCATTATCAGCCCCAGCATTTT
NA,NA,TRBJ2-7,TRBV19,CASSTLGGLSYEQYF,TGTGCCAGTAGTACCCTGGGGGGTCTCTCCTACGAGCAGTACTTC
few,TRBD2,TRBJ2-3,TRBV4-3,CASSQVGTSGGRADTQYF,TGCGCCAGCAGCCAAGTTGGCACTAGCGGGGGCCGGGCAGATACGCAGTATTTT
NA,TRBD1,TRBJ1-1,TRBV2,CASSERDRGRTEAFF,TGTGCCAGCAGTGAAAGGGACAGGGGAAGAACTGAAGCTTTCTTT
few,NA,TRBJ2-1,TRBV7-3,CASSSGRGNNEQFF,TGTGCCAGCAGCTCGGGACGGGGGAACAATGAGCAGTTCTTC
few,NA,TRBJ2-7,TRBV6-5,CASSYSSGTYEQYF,TGTGCCAGCAGTTACTCTTCCGGGACCTACGAGCAGTACTTC
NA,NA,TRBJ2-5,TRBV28,CASTPGTSQETQYF,TGTGCCAGCACCCCGGGAACTTCTCAAGAGACCCAGTACTTC
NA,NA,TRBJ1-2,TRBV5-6,CASSFRSNYGYTF,TGTGCCAGCAGCTTTAGATCGAACTATGGCTACACCTTC
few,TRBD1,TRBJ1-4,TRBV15,CATSGDRVELTNEKLFF,TGTGCCACCAGCGGGGACAGGGTCGAACTGACTAATGAAAAACTGTTTTTT
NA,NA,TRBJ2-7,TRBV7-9,CASSSQRVIGPGTYEQYF,TGTGCCAGCAGCTCCCAGCGGGTTATCGGACCGGGAACCTACGAGCAGTACTTC
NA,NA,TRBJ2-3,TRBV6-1,CASSEPGARTDTQYF,TGTGCCAGCAGTGAGCCAGGGGCCAGGACAGATACGCAGTATTTT
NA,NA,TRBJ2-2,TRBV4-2,CASSQDPGANTGELFF,TGTGCCAGCAGCCAAGATCCGGGAGCGAACACCGGGGAGCTGTTTTTT